This TCR beta chain was documented in a study of T cell changes during pregnancy in multiple sclerosis. The CDR3 is 15 amino acids. Germline-derived CDR1 and CDR2 are MNHNS and SASEGT. The ends lost 5 bases at V and 8 bases at J; junction bases unmatched: 13. The repertoire was sequenced with immunoSEQ multiplex PCR; TCRdb's copy has only in-frame clones and lacks some. In the table there are 90,000 to 100,000 clones, almost 95% of which are singletons. This specimen consisted of peripheral blood, obtained in the third trimester of pregnancy. The origin of this receptor is a female donor with multiple sclerosis, enrolled in a pregnancy study. This chain joins TRBV6-1 and TRBJ1-1, with 8 bases that match TRBD1. The CDR3 loop is CASSPRGRLPPEAFF. The CDR3 DNA reads TGTGCCAGCAGTCCCAGGGGGCGGCTCCCTCCCGAAGCTTTCTTT.